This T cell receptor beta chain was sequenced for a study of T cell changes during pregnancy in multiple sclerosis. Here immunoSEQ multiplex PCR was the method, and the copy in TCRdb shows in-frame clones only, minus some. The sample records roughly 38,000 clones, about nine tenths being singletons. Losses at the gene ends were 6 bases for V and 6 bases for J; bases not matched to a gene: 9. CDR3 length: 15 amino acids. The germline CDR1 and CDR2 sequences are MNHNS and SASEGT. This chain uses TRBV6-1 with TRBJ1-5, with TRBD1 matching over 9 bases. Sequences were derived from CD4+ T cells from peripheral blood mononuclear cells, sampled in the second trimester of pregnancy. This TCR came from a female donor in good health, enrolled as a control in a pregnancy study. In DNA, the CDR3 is TGTGCCAGCAGCGTACTTACAGGGGGCGTTCAGCCCCAGCATTTT. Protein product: CASSVLTGGVQPQHF.